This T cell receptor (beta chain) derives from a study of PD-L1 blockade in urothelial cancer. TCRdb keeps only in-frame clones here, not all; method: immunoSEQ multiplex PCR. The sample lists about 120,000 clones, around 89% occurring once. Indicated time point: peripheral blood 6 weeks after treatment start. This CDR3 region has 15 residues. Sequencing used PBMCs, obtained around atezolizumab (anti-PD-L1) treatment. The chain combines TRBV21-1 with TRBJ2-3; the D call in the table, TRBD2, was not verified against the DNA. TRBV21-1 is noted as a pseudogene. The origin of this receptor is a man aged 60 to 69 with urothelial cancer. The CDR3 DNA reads TGTGCCAGCAGCAAAAGGGAGGGGCCCCAGGGTACGCAGTATTTT. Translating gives CASSKREGPQGTQYF.